The rows below give T cell receptor beta chains drawn from one sample of a study of control samples from healthy donors and cancer patients. The table came from immunoSEQ multiplex PCR; TCRdb's copy has only in-frame clones and leaves some out. The sample carries tens of thousands of clones, 80% to 90% recorded once. Sequenced material: PBMCs. The origin of the receptors is a woman in her sixties or seventies with head and neck cancer. CDR3s include the opening cysteine and the closing phenylalanine or tryptophan. A D gene is named only where the DNA matches it firmly. Rows give clone size only sometimes, using once, few, many, or a class for an expanded clone.

V gene,clone size,D gene,J gene,CDR3 DNA,CDR3 protein
TRBV28,.,.,TRBJ2-3,TGTGCCACCAGGGGAAGCACAGATACGCAGTATTTT,CATRGSTDTQYF
TRBV6-5,.,TRBD1,TRBJ1-5,TGTGCCAGCAATCGGGACAGTCCCGGCAATCAGCCCCAGCATTTT,CASNRDSPGNQPQHF
TRBV28,.,TRBD1,TRBJ1-6,TGTGCCAGCACCCAACTGCGGACAGGGTATTCGAATTCACCCCTCCACTTT,CASTQLRTGYSNSPLHF
TRBV2,.,.,TRBJ2-7,TGTGCCAGCAGTGAAGTTAGCGATGGCGAGCAGTACTTC,CASSEVSDGEQYF
TRBV10-1,.,.,TRBJ1-1,TGCGCCAGCAGGTTGGGTATGAACACTGAAGCTTTCTTT,CASRLGMNTEAFF
TRBV2,.,.,TRBJ2-1,TGTGCCAGCAGGGTTGGCAGGGTTAATGAGCAGTTCTTC,CASRVGRVNEQFF
TRBV2,.,TRBD1,TRBJ1-5,TGTGCCAGCAGTGAAAGGAGGACAGGGCAAGGCTCAGGTAGCAATCAGCCCCAGCATTTT,CASSERRTGQGSGSNQPQHF
TRBV2,.,.,TRBJ1-4,TGTGCCAGCAGTTGGGTAGGGATCGAAAAACTGTTTTTT,CASSWVGIEKLFF
TRBV6-5,.,.,TRBJ2-3,TGTGCCAGCAGAAGGGATGACAGCACAGATACGCAGTATTTT,CASRRDDSTDTQYF
TRBV28,.,TRBD2,TRBJ2-7,TGTGCCAGCAGTCAGACTAGCGGGAGCTCCTACGAGCAGTACTTC,CASSQTSGSSYEQYF
TRBV19,.,TRBD2,TRBJ2-1,TGTGCCAGTAGTATAATTCAGCTAGCGGGAGGATGGAATGAGCAGTTCTTC,CASSIIQLAGGWNEQFF
TRBV7-2,.,.,TRBJ1-1,TGTGCCAGCAGCTCCCCGCCGACTTTCTTT,CASSSPPTFF
TRBV19,.,.,TRBJ1-1,TGTGCCAGTAGTACTCAGGGAAAGAGCACTGAAGCTTTCTTT,CASSTQGKSTEAFF
TRBV7-2,.,.,TRBJ1-1,TGTGCCAGCAGCTCGGGACGGATGAACACTGAAGCTTTCTTT,CASSSGRMNTEAFF
TRBV5-1,.,.,TRBJ2-3,TGCGCCAGCAGCTTGAGGGCAGCCACAGGGTCAGATACGCAGTATTTT,CASSLRAATGSDTQYF
TRBV7-2,.,.,TRBJ1-5,TGTGCCAGCAGCCTCCGGATGAGCAATCAGCCCCAGCATTTT,CASSLRMSNQPQHF
TRBV3-1/TRBV3-2,.,.,TRBJ1-2,TGTGCCAGCAGCCAAGTGGGCGAGGGCTACACCTTC,CASSQVGEGYTF
TRBV6-5,.,.,TRBJ2-7,TGTGCCAGCAGCTCCCCCGGGGGCCCCTACGAGCAGTACTTC,CASSSPGGPYEQYF
TRBV5-6,.,.,TRBJ1-2,TGTGCCAGCAGCCCGATGGCGCGGGGCTTCTATGGCTACACCTTC,CASSPMARGFYGYTF
TRBV19,.,.,TRBJ1-3,TGTGCCAGTAGTCCCCGGGTCACCTCTGGAAACACCATATATTTT,CASSPRVTSGNTIYF
TRBV11-2,once,.,TRBJ1-2,TGTGCCAGCAGCTTAGTGTCAGGGAGTGGCTACACCTTC,CASSLVSGSGYTF
TRBV27,once,.,TRBJ1-6,TGTGCCAGCAGTTTCCGGAGGGTGGAGAAACCCCTCCACTTT,CASSFRRVEKPLHF
TRBV10-1,.,TRBD1,TRBJ2-7,TGCGCCAGCAGCGACCGGGACAGGGTATACGAGCAGTACTTC,CASSDRDRVYEQYF
TRBV4-2,.,TRBD2,TRBJ2-7,TGTGCCAGCAGCCAAGGCGGGAGCTCCTACGAGCAGTACTTC,CASSQGGSSYEQYF
TRBV5-1,.,TRBD2,TRBJ2-7,TGCGCCAGCAGCTTTACGGGACTAGCGGGTTACGAGCAGTACTTC,CASSFTGLAGYEQYF
TRBV4-2,.,TRBD2,TRBJ2-3,TGTGCCAGCAGCGGGCTAGCGGGAGTGACAGATACGCAGTATTTT,CASSGLAGVTDTQYF
TRBV7-6,once,.,TRBJ2-2,TGTGCCAGCAGCCTAGCCCCGGGACGAGGCACCGGGGAGCTGTTTTTT,CASSLAPGRGTGELFF
TRBV28,.,TRBD2,TRBJ2-7,TGTGCCAGCAGTTTATCGCGGGAGGCCTACGAGCAGTACTTC,CASSLSREAYEQYF
TRBV6-1,once,TRBD2,TRBJ2-5,TGTGCCAGCAGTGAAACGGGACTAGCGGGAGGAGAGACCCAGTACTTC,CASSETGLAGGETQYF
TRBV5-1,.,TRBD1,TRBJ2-7,TGCGCCAGCAGCTTGGTCCCAGGGACAGTCTCCTACGAGCAGTACTTC,CASSLVPGTVSYEQYF
TRBV15,once,.,TRBJ1-1,TGTGCCACCAGCAGAGATGCCCTCGACAGTCTGATGCGCACTGAAGCTTTCTTT,CATSRDALDSLMRTEAFF
TRBV10-3,.,.,TRBJ2-3,TGTGCCATCAGTGAGTCGGCTAGTTTTACCCTCTTT,CAISESASFTLF
TRBV14,few,.,TRBJ1-1,TGTGCCAGCAGCCATCGGAACCTGAGGCAAGACACTGAAGCTTTCTTT,CASSHRNLRQDTEAFF
TRBV6-5,.,TRBD2,TRBJ2-7,TGTGCCAGCAGTCTGGATAGCGGGAGTTTCTACGAGCAGTACTTC,CASSLDSGSFYEQYF
TRBV7-2,.,.,TRBJ1-6,TGTGCCAGCAGCTATTATGGGGATTCACCCCTCCACTTT,CASSYYGDSPLHF
TRBV29-1,.,.,TRBJ2-7,TGCAGCGTTGCTCCCGACAGAGTCTACGAGCAGTACTTC,CSVAPDRVYEQYF
TRBV20-1,.,TRBD1,TRBJ2-3,TGCAGTGCTAGCAGGGGGCATACGCAGTATTTT,CSASRGHTQYF
TRBV29-1,.,.,TRBJ1-2,TGCAGCGTTGGGCACCCAGGGGGCTACACCTTC,CSVGHPGGYTF
TRBV28,.,TRBD1,TRBJ2-7,TGTGCCAGCAGTCGTCCGGGACAGGGGGCGGGAGAGCAGTACTTC,CASSRPGQGAGEQYF
TRBV28,.,TRBD1,TRBJ1-3,TGTGCCAGCAGCCGAGGACAGGGGATCGGAAACACCATATATTTT,CASSRGQGIGNTIYF
TRBV19,.,.,TRBJ2-7,TGTGCCAGTAGTATAGCTGGACTTACTGCAGGCGAGCAGTACTTC,CASSIAGLTAGEQYF
TRBV2,.,TRBD1,TRBJ1-4,TGTGCCAGCAGGACAGGGGGTGCTAATGAAAAACTGTTTTTT,CASRTGGANEKLFF